One sample yielded the 14 T cell receptor beta chains listed below, sequenced in a study of blood T cell repertoires in COVID-19. Profiling relied on immunoSEQ multiplex PCR, and the TCRdb table lists in-frame clones only, not all of them. The data show some 200,000 clones, with approximately 87% seen just once and 9.5% to 12% held by the top ten. Sequenced material: peripheral blood. The receptors were sampled from an older woman with COVID-19, enrolled during active disease.

The rearrangement uses TRBV19 and TRBJ1-5; 8 bases align to TRBD1. The CDR3 contains 15 residues. The trim removed 4 bases at V and 5 bases at J, leaving 7 bases unmatched. CDR1 is LNHDA, CDR2 SQIVND, per germline (reference sequence). The CDR3 sequence is CASSTRQGWDQPQHF. For the CDR3, the DNA is TGTGCCAGTAGTACCCGACAGGGGTGGGATCAGCCCCAGCATTTT.

In its sample, this clone was seen once. The genes are TRBV5-6 and TRBJ1-4; no reliable D call. The CDR3 extends over 16 amino acids. V was pared by 0 bases and J by 0 bases, with 9 bases between. Per germline, CDR1 SGHDT and CDR2 YYEEEE. This CDR3 is CASSLGDTATNEKLFF. The CDR3, as DNA: TGTGCCAGCAGCTTGGGAGACACAGCAACTAATGAAAAACTGTTTTTT. The full variable domain, with the rest looked up from reference TRBV5-6 and TRBJ1-4, is DAGVTQSPTHLIKTRGQQVTLRCSPKSGHDTVSWYQQALGQGPQFIFQYYEEEERQRGNFPDRFSGHQFPNYSSELNVNALLLGDSALYLCASSLGDTATNEKLFFGSGTQLSVL.

V is TRBV6-4 and J is TRBJ1-2; D not certain. The CDR3 length is 14 residues. The germline V gene has CDR1 MRHNA and CDR2 SNTAGT. V lost 4 bases and J 3 bases, leaving 12 bases between the germline ends. CDR3 in amino acids: CASSVSEGYYGYTF. CDR3 in DNA: TGTGCCAGCAGTGTGTCTGAGGGATACTATGGCTACACCTTC.

The chain couples TRBV5-4 to TRBJ1-4; D not certain. Trimming pared 2 bases from V and 8 bases from J, leaving 13 bases between. The CDR3 has 14 amino acids. The germline V gene encodes CDR1 SGHNT and CDR2 YYREEE (reference sequence). The CDR3: CASSFRDLEEKLFF. The CDR3 DNA reads TGTGCCAGCAGCTTCCGGGATCTGGAAGAAAAACTGTTTTTT.

This clone has only one observation. This chain uses TRBV29-1 with TRBJ2-4, with TRBD1 matching over 9 bases. J was trimmed by 3 bases and V by 6 bases; bases with no gene match: 9. This CDR3 contains 15 residues. Germline assignment: CDR1 SQVTM and CDR2 ANQGSEA. In DNA form, the CDR3 reads TGCAGCGTCGAGACAGGGGGTTTCGGCAAAAACATTCAGTACTTC. Encoded protein: CSVETGGFGKNIQYF.

The V and J genes are TRBV7-9 and TRBJ1-3; 9 nucleotides match TRBD1. CDR1 SEHNR and CDR2 FQNEAQ come from the germline V gene (reference sequence). The CDR3 has 14 residues. After removal of 7 bases from V and 6 bases from J, the junction contained 7 bases not matched to a gene. The CDR3 loop reads CASTRDRASNTIYF. The DNA of the CDR3 is TGTGCCAGCACCCGGGACAGGGCTTCAAACACCATATATTTT.

This chain links TRBV10-2 with TRBJ1-2; 8 bases match TRBD1. This CDR3 has 16 residues. V shed 2 bases, J shed 8 bases, and the junction held 13 bases outside the gene matches. Per germline, CDR1 WSHSY and CDR2 SAAADI. CDR3 in amino acids: CASSETPDRVAYGYTF. CDR3 sequence (DNA): TGCGCCAGCAGTGAGACACCGGACAGGGTTGCATACGGCTACACCTTC.

The chain links TRBV19 to TRBJ2-3, with D perhaps matching TRBD2 (7 bases). Germline lookup yields CDR1 LNHDA and CDR2 SQIVND (reference sequence). V was pared by 11 bases and J by 1 base, with 13 bases between. The CDR3 contains 13 residues. The CDR3, as DNA: TGTGCCTCGAGGGGGGGAGGCACAGATACGCAGTATTTT. It translates to CASRGGGTDTQYF.

This chain links TRBV28 with TRBJ2-3; 10 positions match TRBD2. V trimming: 5 bases; J trimming: 2 bases; junction bases outside the gene matches: 7. Germline assignment: CDR1 MDHEN and CDR2 SYDVKM. CDR3 length: 16 residues. The CDR3 protein is CASSQVAGGTTDTQYF. CDR3 sequence (DNA): TGTGCCAGCAGTCAGGTAGCGGGAGGCACCACAGATACGCAGTATTTT.

This clone was counted once. The chain joins TRBV24-1 to TRBJ2-1, with D perhaps matching TRBD1 (5 bases). This CDR3 comprises 17 residues. The germline gives CDR1 KGHDR, CDR2 SFDVKD. Trimming left V 4 bases short and J 0 bases short, with 15 bases between. The CDR3 region is CATSEPKGISSYNEQFF. In DNA form, the CDR3 reads TGTGCCACCAGTGAGCCCAAGGGGATCAGCTCCTACAATGAGCAGTTCTTC.

The genes are TRBV21-1 and TRBJ2-1; the table calls TRBD1, which could not be checked here. TRBV21-1 is an annotated pseudogene. The CDR3 runs to 16 residues. CDR3 sequence: CASSKERQGTYNEQFF. In DNA form, the CDR3 reads TGTGCCAGCAGCAAAGAGCGTCAGGGAACCTACAATGAGCAGTTCTTC.

The chain joins TRBV30 to TRBJ2-7, with D maybe TRBD2 (6 bases). CDR3 size: 14 residues. Germline loops: CDR1 GTSNPN, CDR2 SVGIG (reference sequence). V was pared by 4 bases and J by 0 bases, with 13 bases between. The CDR3 sequence: CAWMAGRRSYEQYF. The CDR3 DNA is TGTGCCTGGATGGCCGGGAGACGCTCCTACGAGCAGTACTTC.

For the CDR3, the DNA is TGTGCCAGCAGCCAGAGACGACTTTACGAGCAGTACTTC. Encoded protein: CASSQRRLYEQYF. The rearrangement links TRBV7-2 to TRBJ2-7; D gene unclear. The V gene's germline CDR1 is SGHTA and CDR2 FQGNSA. With 5 bases removed from V and 4 bases from J, the gap between germline ends came to 12 bases. The CDR3 extends over 13 amino acids. Full variable domain (missing parts from reference TRBV7-2 and TRBJ2-7): GAGVSQSPSNKVTEKGKDVELRCDPISGHTALYWYRQSLGQGLEFLIYFQGNSAPDKSGLPSDRFSAERTGGSVSTLTIQRTQQEDSAVYLCASSQRRLYEQYFGPGTRLTVT.

The genes are TRBV24-1 and TRBJ1-4; D call uncertain. The CDR3 length is 9 residues. CDR1 and CDR2 (germline): KGHDR, SFDVKD. The V end lost 10 bases, the J end lost 7 bases, and 3 bases lay between the germline ends. The CDR3 DNA follows: TGTGCCACTCTTGAAAAACTGTTTTTT. Translated, it gives CATLEKLFF.